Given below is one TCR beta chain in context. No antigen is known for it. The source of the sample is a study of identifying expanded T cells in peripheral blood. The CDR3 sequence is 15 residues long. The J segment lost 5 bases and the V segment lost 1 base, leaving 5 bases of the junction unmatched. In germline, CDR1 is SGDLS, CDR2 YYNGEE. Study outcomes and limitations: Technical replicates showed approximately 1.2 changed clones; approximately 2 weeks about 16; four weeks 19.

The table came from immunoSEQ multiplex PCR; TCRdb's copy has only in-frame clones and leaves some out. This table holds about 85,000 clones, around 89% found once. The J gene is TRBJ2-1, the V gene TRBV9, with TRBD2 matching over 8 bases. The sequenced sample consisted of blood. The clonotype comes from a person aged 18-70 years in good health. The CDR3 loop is CASSVRLAGNNEQFF. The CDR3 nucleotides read TGTGCCAGCAGCGTAAGATTAGCGGGGAACAATGAGCAGTTCTTC.